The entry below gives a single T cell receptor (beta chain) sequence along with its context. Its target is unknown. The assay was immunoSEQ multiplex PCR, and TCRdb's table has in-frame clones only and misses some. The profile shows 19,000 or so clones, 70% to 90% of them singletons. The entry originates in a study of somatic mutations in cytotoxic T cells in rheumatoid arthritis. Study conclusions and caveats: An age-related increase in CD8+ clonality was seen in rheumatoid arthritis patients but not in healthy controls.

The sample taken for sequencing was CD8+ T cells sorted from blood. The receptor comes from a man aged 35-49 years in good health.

CDR3: CASSRSGTSTGELFF. The CDR3 DNA sequence: TGCGCCAGCAGCCGATCCGGGACTAGCACCGGGGAGCTGTTTTTT. J is TRBJ2-2 and V is TRBV4-1, with 8 nucleotides matching TRBD2. Germline loops: CDR1 MGHRA, CDR2 YSYEKL. This CDR3 comprises 15 residues. J lost 4 bases, V lost 4 bases, and 5 bases had no gene match.